The T cell receptor beta chain under discussion was sequenced for a study of T-cell reconstitution after alpha-beta-depleted transplantation in children. CDR3 length: 14 residues. The germline gives CDR1 MNHEY, CDR2 SMNVEV (reference sequence). V was pared by 8 bases and J by 1 base, with 12 bases between. As it was prepared, the TCRbeta library received unique molecular identifiers. TCRdb called the PCR reads again in MiXCR, with one record for every CDR3 protein. This table has 240,000 or so distinct CDR3 sequences, around 12% appearing once. This clonotype was seen repeatedly, ten times or more. Sequencing used PBMCs from the stem cell graft donor, obtained from the stem cell graft. The rearrangement links TRBV27 to TRBJ1-5, with D possibly being TRBD1 (6 bases). The TCR originated in a human donor who donated a stem cell graft to a child with acute lymphoblastic leukemia. The CDR3 region is CASRGPTSNQPQHF. CDR3 DNA: TGTGCCAGCCGGGGGCCCACAAGCAATCAGCCCCAGCATTTT.